This T cell receptor beta chain is drawn from a study of cytomegalovirus exposure and HLA in healthy donors. Study in general: The approximately 710 first-cohort repertoires and the 95 to 150 validation repertoires shared the same platform, a later analysis reported.

Measured with immunoSEQ multiplex PCR; TCRdb has only the in-frame clones, and not every one. Of 130,000 or so clones listed, roughly 89% are singletons. V shed 3 bases and J shed 0 bases, with 12 bases lying between them. The length of the CDR3 is 15 residues. Looked up from germline, CDR1 is SNHLY and CDR2 is FYNNEI. The study, taken as a whole, reports: Most TCRs appeared rarely, but some public TCRs recurred in many donors. According to the study, roughly 160 TCR beta chains were cytomegalovirus-associated. The authors confirmed in vitro that three CMV-associated chains were specific for CMV antigens.

With regard to this clone: As yet, its antigen is unknown.

This chain joins TRBV2 and TRBJ2-7, with D unresolved. This TCR came from a woman under 30 in good health and CMV-seronegative. Sequenced: PBMCs. The CDR3 coding sequence is TGTGCCAGCAGTGAGAAGATCCTAAGCTCCTACGAGCAGTACTTC. Encoded protein: CASSEKILSSYEQYF.